The TCR beta chain described here comes from a study of blood T cell repertoires in COVID-19. Germline V gene lookup returns CDR1 SGHNT and CDR2 YYREEE (reference sequence). Trimming removed 4 bases from V and 0 bases from J; junction bases left unmatched: 7. The CDR3 is made up of 18 amino acids. The repertoire was sequenced with immunoSEQ multiplex PCR; TCRdb's copy has only in-frame clones and lacks some. The data hold about 240,000 clones, with about 85% observed a single time. The chain couples TRBV5-4 to TRBJ2-6, with 10 bases lining up with TRBD1. Material for sequencing was peripheral blood. This clonotype was obtained from a man aged 55 to 69 who had recovered from COVID-19. The CDR3 nucleotides read TGTGCCAGCAGCCCCCGACAGGGGGCGCGCTCTGGGGCCAACGTCCTGACTTTC. It is translated as CASSPRQGARSGANVLTF.